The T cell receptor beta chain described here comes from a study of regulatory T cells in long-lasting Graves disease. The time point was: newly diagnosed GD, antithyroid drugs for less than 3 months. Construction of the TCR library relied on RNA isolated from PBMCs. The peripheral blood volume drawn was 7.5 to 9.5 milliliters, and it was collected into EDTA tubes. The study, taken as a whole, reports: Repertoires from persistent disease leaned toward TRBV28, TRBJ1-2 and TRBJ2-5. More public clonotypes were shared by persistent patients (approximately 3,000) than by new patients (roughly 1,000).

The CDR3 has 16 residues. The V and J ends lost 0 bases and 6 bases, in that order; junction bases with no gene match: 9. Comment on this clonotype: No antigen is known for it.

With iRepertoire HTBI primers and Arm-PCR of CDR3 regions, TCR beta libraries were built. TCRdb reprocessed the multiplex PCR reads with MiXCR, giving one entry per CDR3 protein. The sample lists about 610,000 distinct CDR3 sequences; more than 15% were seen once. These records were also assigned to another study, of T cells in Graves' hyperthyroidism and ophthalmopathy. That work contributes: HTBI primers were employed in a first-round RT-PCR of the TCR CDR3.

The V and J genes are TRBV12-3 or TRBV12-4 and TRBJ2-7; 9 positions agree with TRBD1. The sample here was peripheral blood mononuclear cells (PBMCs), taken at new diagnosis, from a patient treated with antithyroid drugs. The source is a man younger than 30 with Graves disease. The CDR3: CASSLAPGTGPLEQYF. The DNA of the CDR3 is TGTGCCAGCAGTTTAGCCCCCGGGACAGGGCCCCTCGAGCAGTACTTC.